This T cell receptor beta chain was captured by sequencing in a study of T cell responses to AZD1222 COVID-19 vaccine. Study outcomes and limitations: Repertoires were obtained only post-peak T cell response.

Second-dose intervals of approximately 4 or approximately 12 weeks were pooled. Clones were sequenced by immunoSEQ multiplex PCR, and TCRdb holds only the in-frame ones, with some missing. The sample includes approximately 110,000 clones, nearly 90% of them seen just once. The CDR3 loop spans 13 amino acids. From germline, CDR1 is GTSNPN and CDR2 SVGIG (reference sequence). This clone was seen only once. The antigen is unknown. A read error may produce the germline difference seen at one junction end. The chain employs TRBV30 and TRBJ2-7; the D call may be TRBD1 or TRBD2 (5 bases each). The source was peripheral blood, collected 28 days after the second AZD1222 dose. The clonotype originates from an adult who received the AZD1222 COVID-19 vaccine. CDR3 coding DNA: TGTGCCTGGAATCCCGGGGCCTCCTACGAACAGTACTTC. Its translation: CAWNPGASYEQYF. Full variable domain (missing parts from reference TRBV30 and TRBJ2-7): SQTIHQWPATLVQPVGSPLSLECTVEGTSNPNLYWYRQAAGRGLQLLFYSVGIGQISSEVPQNLSASRPQDRQFILSSKKLLLSDSGFYLCAWNPGASYEQYFGPGTRLTVT.